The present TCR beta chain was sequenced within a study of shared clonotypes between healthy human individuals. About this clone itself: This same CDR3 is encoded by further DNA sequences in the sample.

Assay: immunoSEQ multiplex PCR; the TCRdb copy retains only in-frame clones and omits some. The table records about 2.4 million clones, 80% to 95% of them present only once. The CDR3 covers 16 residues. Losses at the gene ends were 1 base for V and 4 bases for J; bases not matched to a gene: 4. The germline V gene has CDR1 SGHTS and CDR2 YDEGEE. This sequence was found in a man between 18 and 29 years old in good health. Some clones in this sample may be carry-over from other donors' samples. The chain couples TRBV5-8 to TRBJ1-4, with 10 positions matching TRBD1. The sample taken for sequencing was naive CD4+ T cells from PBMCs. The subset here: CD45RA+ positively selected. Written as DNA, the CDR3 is TGTGCCAGCAGCTTGCTGGGACAGGGGTATAATGAAAAACTGTTTTTT. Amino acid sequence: CASSLLGQGYNEKLFF.